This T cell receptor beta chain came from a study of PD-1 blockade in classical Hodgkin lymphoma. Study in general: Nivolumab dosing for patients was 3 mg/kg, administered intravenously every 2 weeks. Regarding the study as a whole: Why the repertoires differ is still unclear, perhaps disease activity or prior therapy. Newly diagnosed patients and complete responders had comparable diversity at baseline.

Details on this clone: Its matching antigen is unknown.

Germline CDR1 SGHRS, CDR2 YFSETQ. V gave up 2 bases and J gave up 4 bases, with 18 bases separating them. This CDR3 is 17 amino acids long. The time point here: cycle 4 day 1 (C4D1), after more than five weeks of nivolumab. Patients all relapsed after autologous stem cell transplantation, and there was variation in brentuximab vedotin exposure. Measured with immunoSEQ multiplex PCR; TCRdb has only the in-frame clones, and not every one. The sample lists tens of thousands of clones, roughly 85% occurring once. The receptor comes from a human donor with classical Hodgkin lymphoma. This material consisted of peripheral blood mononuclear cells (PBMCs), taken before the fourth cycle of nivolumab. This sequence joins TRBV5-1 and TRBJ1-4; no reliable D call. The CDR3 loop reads CASSFGPEYPRNEKLFF. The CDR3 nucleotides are TGCGCCAGCAGCTTTGGACCCGAATACCCGCGTAATGAAAAACTGTTTTTT. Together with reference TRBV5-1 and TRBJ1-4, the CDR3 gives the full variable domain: KAGVTQTPRYLIKTRGQQVTLSCSPISGHRSVSWYQQTPGQGLQFLFEYFSETQRNKGNFPGRFSGRQFSNSRSEMNVSTLELGDSALYLCASSFGPEYPRNEKLFFGSGTQLSVL.